The sequence of this T cell receptor beta chain was determined in a study of regulatory T cells in long-lasting Graves disease. Researchers made TCR beta libraries by using iRepertoire HTBI primers and running Arm-PCR on CDR3 regions. From the multiplex PCR reads, TCRdb called clonotypes with MiXCR, one entry per CDR3 protein. The sample holds 500,000 or so distinct CDR3 sequences; more than 15% are singletons and the top ten take just under 25%. In this sample, this clonotype turned up many times. Its antigen is as yet unknown. Germline V gene data show CDR1 as WNHNN and CDR2 as SYGVQD (reference sequence). This CDR3 is built from 15 residues. Trimming cost V 3 bases and J 3 bases, with 14 bases left between them. Specified time point: newly diagnosed GD, antithyroid drugs for less than 3 months. Researchers made the TCR library from RNA that was extracted from PBMCs. The study, taken as a whole, reports: The study examined only peripheral blood, not thyroid tissue. It was in persistent disease that TRBV28, TRBJ1-2 and TRBJ2-5 were favored. Persistent Graves' disease cases displayed lower TCR diversity than newly diagnosed ones.

These same records also appear under a second study, on T cells in Graves' hyperthyroidism and ophthalmopathy. Per that study: Uncontrolled infection, other autoimmune disease, pregnancy and lactation each barred patients from inclusion.

The material was peripheral blood mononuclear cells (PBMCs), obtained at new diagnosis, from a patient treated with antithyroid drugs. The sequence came from a woman aged 35-65 years with Graves disease. V and J are TRBV10-1 and TRBJ1-1; D not resolved. CDR3 nucleotides: TGCGCCAGCAGTGAAAGGAACGCCGAGGACACTGAAGCTTTCTTT. Translation: CASSERNAEDTEAFF.